This TCR beta chain emerged from a study of human T cells and chemical hapten exposure. This clonotype has just a few counts. Each CDR3 protein is one row after TCRdb ran MiXCR on the RACE reads. Here the sample spans around 380,000 distinct CDR3 sequences, 5% to 6.5% being singletons. Documented time point: pre-sensitization, week 0. Treatment reported: therapeutic diphenylcyclopropenone sensitization with weekly scalp DPC. The CDR3 is made up of 12 amino acids. The V and J ends lost 5 bases and 7 bases respectively, with 9 bases between them. Germline CDR1 MNHEY, CDR2 SMNVEV (reference sequence). J is TRBJ1-5 and V is TRBV27; D is undetermined. The sequences come from whole blood, collected in connection with sensitization to the hapten diphenylcyclopropenone (DPC). This sequence originates from a woman aged 18-35 years with alopecia areata. Some clones in this sample may be carry-over from other donors' samples. The CDR3 DNA reads TGTGCCAGCAGTGAGGTAGGGCAGCCCCAGCATTTT. Amino acid sequence: CASSEVGQPQHF.